The sequence of this T cell receptor (beta chain) was determined in a study of blood T cell repertoires in COVID-19. As for the study in general: COVID-19 samples collected from the United States, Italy and Spain covered acute and convalescent phases. Nucleic acid was either cDNA or gDNA, and it came from T cells, B-cell-depleted T cells, or PBMCs.

Source study methods: Nucleated cell number was recorded as an estimate derived from reference gene primer amplification. Assay: immunoSEQ multiplex PCR; the TCRdb copy retains only in-frame clones and omits some. That table gives V, J and clone size, and the DNA gave D and trimming. This table holds 200,000 to 300,000 clones, roughly 80% found once. This clonotype originated in a woman aged 18-29 years with acute or convalescent COVID-19. Sample: peripheral blood.

The CDR3 spells CASSYGGFSYEQYF. The DNA for the CDR3 is TGTGCCAGCAGTTATGGAGGGTTCAGCTACGAGCAGTACTTC. V usage is TRBV6-2 or TRBV6-3 and J usage is TRBJ2-7; tentative D call: TRBD2 (6 bases). The V end lost 3 bases, the J end lost 3 bases, and 12 bases lay between the germline ends. CDR3 length: 14 residues. Germline CDR1 reads MNHEY; CDR2 reads SVGEGT.